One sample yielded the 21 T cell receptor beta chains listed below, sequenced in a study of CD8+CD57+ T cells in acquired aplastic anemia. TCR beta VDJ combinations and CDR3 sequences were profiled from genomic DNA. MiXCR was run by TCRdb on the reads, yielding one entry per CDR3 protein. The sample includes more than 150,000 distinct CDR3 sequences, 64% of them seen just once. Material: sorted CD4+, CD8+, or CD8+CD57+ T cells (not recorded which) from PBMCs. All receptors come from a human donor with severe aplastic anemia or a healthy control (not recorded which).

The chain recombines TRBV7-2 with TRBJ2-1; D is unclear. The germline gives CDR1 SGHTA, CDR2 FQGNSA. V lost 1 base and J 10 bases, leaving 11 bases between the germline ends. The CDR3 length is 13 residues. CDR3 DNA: TGTGCCAGCAGCTTAGACGGGCTCCGCGAGCAGTTCTTC. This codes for CASSLDGLREQFF.

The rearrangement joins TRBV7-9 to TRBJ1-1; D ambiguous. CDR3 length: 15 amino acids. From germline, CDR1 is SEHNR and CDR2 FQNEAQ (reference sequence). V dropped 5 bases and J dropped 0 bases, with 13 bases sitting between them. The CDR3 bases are TGTGCCAGCAGCGAAGTCTGGGCAGTGAACACTGAAGCTTTCTTT. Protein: CASSEVWAVNTEAFF.

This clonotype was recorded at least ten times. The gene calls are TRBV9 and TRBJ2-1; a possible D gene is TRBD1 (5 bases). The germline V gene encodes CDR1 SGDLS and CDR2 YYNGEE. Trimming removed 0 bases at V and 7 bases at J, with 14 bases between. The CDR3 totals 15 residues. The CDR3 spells CASSVEVQVGNEQFF. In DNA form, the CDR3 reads TGTGCCAGCAGCGTAGAGGTACAGGTGGGTAATGAGCAGTTCTTC.

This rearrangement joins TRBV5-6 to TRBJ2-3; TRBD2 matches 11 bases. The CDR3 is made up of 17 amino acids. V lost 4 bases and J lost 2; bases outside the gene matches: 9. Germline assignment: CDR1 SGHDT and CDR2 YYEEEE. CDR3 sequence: CASSPRVAGGPTDTQYF. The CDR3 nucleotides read TGTGCCAGCAGCCCCCGGGTAGCGGGGGGGCCCACAGATACGCAGTATTTT.

In nucleotides, the CDR3 is TGTGCCAGCAGCCCAGAGGGGACAGGGGTTTCCGAGCAGTACTTC. This codes for CASSPEGTGVSEQYF. The rearrangement joins TRBV7-3 to TRBJ2-7; 10 bases are a match to TRBD1. J was trimmed by 6 bases and V by 5 bases; bases with no gene match: 10. Germline V CDR1 and CDR2: SGHTA, FQGTGA. This CDR3 has 15 amino acids.

The chain's CDR3 is CASSVSPGNTEAFF. Here the CDR3 DNA reads TGTGCCAGCAGCGTTAGCCCGGGGAACACTGAAGCTTTCTTT. The chain links TRBV9 to TRBJ1-1, with D unresolved. The CDR3 extends over 14 amino acids. V dropped 2 bases and J dropped 1 base, with 9 bases sitting between them. Germline V CDR1 and CDR2: SGDLS, YYNGEE.

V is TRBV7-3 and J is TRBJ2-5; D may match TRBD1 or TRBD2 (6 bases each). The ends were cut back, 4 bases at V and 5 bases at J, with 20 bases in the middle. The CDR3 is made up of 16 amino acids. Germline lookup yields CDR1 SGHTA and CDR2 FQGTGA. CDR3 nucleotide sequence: TGTGCCAGCAGCTCTACTAGCTGGGGGCAGGTGGAGACCCAGTACTTC. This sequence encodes CASSSTSWGQVETQYF.

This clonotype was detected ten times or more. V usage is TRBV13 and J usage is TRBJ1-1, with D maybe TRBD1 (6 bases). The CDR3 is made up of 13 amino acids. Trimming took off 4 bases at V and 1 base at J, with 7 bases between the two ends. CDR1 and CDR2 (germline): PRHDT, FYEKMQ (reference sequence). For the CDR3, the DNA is TGTGCCAGCAGCTCGGACAGGAACACTGAAGCTTTCTTT. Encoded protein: CASSSDRNTEAFF. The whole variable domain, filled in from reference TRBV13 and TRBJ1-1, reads AAGVIQSPRHLIKEKRETATLKCYPIPRHDTVYWYQQGPGQDPQFLISFYEKMQSDKGSIPDRFSAQQFSDYHSELNMSSLELGDSALYFCASSSDRNTEAFFGQGTRLTVV.

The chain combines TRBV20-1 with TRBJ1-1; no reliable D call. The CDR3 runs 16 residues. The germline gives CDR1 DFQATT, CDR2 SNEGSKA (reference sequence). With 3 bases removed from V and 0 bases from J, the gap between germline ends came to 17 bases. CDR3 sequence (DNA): TGCAGTGCTAGCTTTATCCGGGCCGGAATGAACACTGAAGCTTTCTTT. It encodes CSASFIRAGMNTEAFF.

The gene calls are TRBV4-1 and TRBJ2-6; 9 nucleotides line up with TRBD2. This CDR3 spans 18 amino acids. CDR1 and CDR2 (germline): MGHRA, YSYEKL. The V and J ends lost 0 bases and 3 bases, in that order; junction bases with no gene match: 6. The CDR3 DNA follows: TGCGCCAGCAGCCAAGAACATCTAGCGGGGCTTGGGGCCAACGTCCTGACTTTC. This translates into CASSQEHLAGLGANVLTF.

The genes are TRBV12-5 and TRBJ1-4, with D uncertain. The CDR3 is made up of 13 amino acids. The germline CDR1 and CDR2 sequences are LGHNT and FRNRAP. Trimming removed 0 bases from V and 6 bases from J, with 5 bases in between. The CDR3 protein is CASGLVKDEKLFF. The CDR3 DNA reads TGTGCTAGTGGTTTGGTAAAGGATGAAAAACTGTTTTTT.

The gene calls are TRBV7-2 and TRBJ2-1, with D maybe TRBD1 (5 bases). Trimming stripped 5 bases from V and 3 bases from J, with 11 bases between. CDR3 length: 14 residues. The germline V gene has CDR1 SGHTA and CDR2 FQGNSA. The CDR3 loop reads CASSRSRDYNEQFF. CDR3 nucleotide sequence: TGTGCCAGCAGCCGAAGCAGGGACTACAATGAGCAGTTCTTC.

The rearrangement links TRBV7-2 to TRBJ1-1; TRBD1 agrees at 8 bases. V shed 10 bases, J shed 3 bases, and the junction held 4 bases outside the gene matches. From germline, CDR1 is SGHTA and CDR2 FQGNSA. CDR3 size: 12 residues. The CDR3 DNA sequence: TGTGCCACCAGGGGGCGATACACTGAAGCTTTCTTT. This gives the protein CATRGRYTEAFF.

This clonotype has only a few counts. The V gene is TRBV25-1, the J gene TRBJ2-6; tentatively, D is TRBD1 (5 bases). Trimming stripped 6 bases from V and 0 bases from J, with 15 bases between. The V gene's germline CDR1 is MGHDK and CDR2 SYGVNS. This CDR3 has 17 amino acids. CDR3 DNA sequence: TGTGCCAGCAGCTCTTATAACAGGAACTCTGGGGCCAACGTCCTGACTTTC. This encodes CASSSYNRNSGANVLTF.

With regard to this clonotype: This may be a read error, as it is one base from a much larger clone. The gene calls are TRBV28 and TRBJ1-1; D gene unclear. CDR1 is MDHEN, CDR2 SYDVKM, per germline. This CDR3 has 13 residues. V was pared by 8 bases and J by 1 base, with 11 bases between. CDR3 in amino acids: CASRHRGNTEAFF. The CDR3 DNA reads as TGTGCCAGCCGTCATCGGGGGAACACTGAAGCTTTCTTT.

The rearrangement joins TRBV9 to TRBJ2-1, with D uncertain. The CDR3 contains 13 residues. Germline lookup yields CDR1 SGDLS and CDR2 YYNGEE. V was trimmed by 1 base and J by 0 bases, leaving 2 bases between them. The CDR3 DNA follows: TGTGCCAGCAGCGTAAACTCCTACAATGAGCAGTTCTTC. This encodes CASSVNSYNEQFF.

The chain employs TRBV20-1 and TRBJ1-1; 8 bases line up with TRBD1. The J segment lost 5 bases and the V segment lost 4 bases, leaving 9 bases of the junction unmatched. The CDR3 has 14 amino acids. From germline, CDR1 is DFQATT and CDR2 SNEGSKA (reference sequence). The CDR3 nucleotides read TGCAGTGCTAAACCGATGACAGGGGAAACTGAAGCTTTCTTT. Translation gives CSAKPMTGETEAFF.

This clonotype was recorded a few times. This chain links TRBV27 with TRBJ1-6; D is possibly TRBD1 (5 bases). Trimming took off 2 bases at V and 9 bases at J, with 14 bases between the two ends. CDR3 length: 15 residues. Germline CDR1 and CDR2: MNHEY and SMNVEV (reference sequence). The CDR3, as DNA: TGTGCCAGCAGTTTAGGGCAGGGTTTTGTTTCACCCCTCCACTTT. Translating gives CASSLGQGFVSPLHF.

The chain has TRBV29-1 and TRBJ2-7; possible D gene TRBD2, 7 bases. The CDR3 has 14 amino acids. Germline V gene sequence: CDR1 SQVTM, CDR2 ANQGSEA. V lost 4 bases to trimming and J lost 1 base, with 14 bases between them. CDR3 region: CSVVGGPGSYEQYF. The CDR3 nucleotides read TGCAGCGTTGTCGGGGGGCCGGGGTCCTACGAGCAGTACTTC.

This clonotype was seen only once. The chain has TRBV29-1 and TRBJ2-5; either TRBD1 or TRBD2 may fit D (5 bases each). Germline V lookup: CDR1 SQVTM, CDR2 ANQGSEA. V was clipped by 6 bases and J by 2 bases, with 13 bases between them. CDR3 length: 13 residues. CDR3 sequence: CSVRGARQETQYF. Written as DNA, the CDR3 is TGCAGCGTGAGAGGGGCCCGTCAAGAGACCCAGTACTTC.

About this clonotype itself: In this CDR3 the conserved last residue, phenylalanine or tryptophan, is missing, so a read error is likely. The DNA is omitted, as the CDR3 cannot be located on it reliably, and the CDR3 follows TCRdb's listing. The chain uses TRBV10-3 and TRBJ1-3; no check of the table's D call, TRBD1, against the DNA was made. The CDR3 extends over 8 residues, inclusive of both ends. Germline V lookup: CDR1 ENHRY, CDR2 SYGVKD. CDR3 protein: CAISESRG.